This TCR beta chain emerged from a study of tumor-infiltrating lymphocytes in primary liver carcinoma. Across the study: Cases comprised patients with primary liver carcinoma who received surgical resection. Tumors were stage T1-T3 N0M0, roughly 4.2 to 11 cm across.

Points from the study as a whole: Left bulk and unsorted, the samples did not allow CD4+ and CD8+ repertoires to be compared. It was in tumors, not blood, that the top-250-clone fraction was significantly higher (p = 0.039).

A constant-region primer primed TCR beta cDNA synthesis from roughly 510 ng of total RNA. Construction of TCR beta libraries relied on three successive nested multiplex PCR rounds employing slightly modified ARM-PCR. The opening two PCR rounds, 10 cycles each, paired TRBV1-TRBV30 forward primers with a C-beta reverse primer. TCRdb passed the multiplex PCR reads through MiXCR, listing each CDR3 protein once. The sample lists around 330,000 distinct CDR3 sequences, almost 60% seen once, with over 15% in the top ten. V lost 2 bases, J lost 9 bases, and 14 bases lay in between. CDR3 length equals 13 residues. About this clonotype itself: Antigen: not known. Just one base apart from a much larger clone, this may be a read error.

Researchers drew blood RNA from unsorted whole blood and extracted germline DNA as well. The clonotype was recovered from a woman aged 30 to 39 with primary liver carcinoma and hepatitis B virus infection. The sequenced sample consisted of peripheral blood. V gene TRBV12-3 or TRBV12-4 combines with J gene TRBJ2-7; maybe TRBD2 (6 bases). The CDR3 bases are TGTGCCAGCAGTTTAAACCTAGCGTTTGGGCAGTACTTC. Translated: CASSLNLAFGQYF.